This T cell receptor (beta chain) was recorded in a study of Graves' ophthalmopathy and Graves' hyperthyroidism. Overall study results and limits: Also, most clonotypes expanded in the thyroid above 0.001 frequency appeared in blood.

The study amplified TCR beta CDR3 regions using RNA transcripts. Amplification began with first-round RT-PCR using HTBI primers, then second-round multiplex PCR was performed. One entry per CDR3 protein results from TCRdb running MiXCR on the multiplex PCR reads. The table records 400,000 or so distinct CDR3 sequences, about 15% of them present only once. Researchers classed hyperthyroidism as stable given no ophthalmopathy within 18 months of follow-up. Newly diagnosed hyperthyroidism donors, aged 18 to 65, duration under 2 months. This clonotype came up many times. Its antigen is not known. This TCR derives from an adult woman with stable Graves' hyperthyroidism. The material sequenced was peripheral blood.

This CDR3 reads CASSPQAGGPYEQYF. DNA for the CDR3: TGCGCCAGCAGCCCTCAAGCGGGAGGGCCCTACGAGCAGTACTTC. The chain has TRBV10-2 and TRBJ2-7; TRBD2 agrees at 10 bases. V dropped 6 bases and J dropped 2; count of bases not matched to a gene: 7. Germline-derived CDR1 and CDR2 are WSHSY and SAAADI. The CDR3 runs 15 residues.